The clone carrying this T cell receptor (beta chain) has a handful of counts. The antigen is unknown. This may be a read error: a much more frequent sequence differs by one nucleotide. The entry originates in a study of T cells in Graves' hyperthyroidism and ophthalmopathy. Whole-study results and caveats: A model built on 13 V-J features separated ophthalmopathy from stable hyperthyroidism. Among thyroid clonotypes expanded above 0.001, most also appeared in blood.

The CDR3 runs 15 residues. Trimming left V 4 bases short and J 9 bases short, with 19 bases between. Researchers barred patients who had uncontrolled infection, other autoimmune disease, pregnancy or lactation. Amplified regions were TCR beta CDR3 sequences from RNA transcripts. HTBI primers drove first-round RT-PCR of the TCR CDR3. MiXCR, applied by TCRdb to the multiplex PCR reads, yields one record per CDR3 protein. Of about half a million distinct CDR3 sequences listed, approximately 16% are singletons. Specimen: blood. The rearrangement links TRBV12-3 or TRBV12-4 to TRBJ2-1, with D tentatively TRBD2 (6 bases). The clonotype was recovered from a young woman with Graves' ophthalmopathy. The CDR3 DNA sequence: TGTGCCAGCAGTTCCACTAGCAGGAGGTTAATTGAGCAGTTCTTC. It specifies CASSSTSRRLIEQFF.